This TCR beta chain appears in the sequencing data of a study of T cell responses to AZD1222 COVID-19 vaccine. Whole-study results and caveats: Among the donors, most were white British and more were female, and clonal diversity was possibly underestimated.

The CDR3 covers 15 residues. Germline lookup yields CDR1 MNHEY and CDR2 SMNVEV (reference sequence). V was clipped by 7 bases and J by 5 bases, with 18 bases between them. With regard to this clone: Its antigen is currently unknown.

TCRdb's table, derived via immunoSEQ multiplex PCR, lists solely in-frame clones and lacks some. Among approximately 160,000 clones listed, approximately 89% were seen once. This TCR was recovered from an adult in good health. V and J are TRBV27 and TRBJ2-1, with D possibly TRBD2 on 5 matching bases. This specimen was peripheral blood, taken on day 0 of AZD1222 vaccination. The CDR3, as DNA: TGTGCCAGCATCCCAGATGCCGGGGTTAACAATGAGCAGTTCTTC. Translation: CASIPDAGVNNEQFF.